The 15 T cell receptor beta chains below all came from one sample that was sequenced in a study of CD8 T cells in ankylosing spondylitis. TCRdb reanalysed the 5' RACE reads using MiXCR and keeps one entry per CDR3 protein. In the table there are 250,000 to 300,000 distinct CDR3 sequences, approximately 20% of which are singletons. The specimen sequenced was blood, either unsorted or a sorted T cell fraction (not recorded which). The receptors originated from a male donor with ankylosing spondylitis or in good health (not recorded which).

This clonotype was recorded a few times. The chain links TRBV7-9 to TRBJ2-7; 9 nucleotides match TRBD1. The junction had 8 bases not matched to a gene; V was cut back by 6 bases and J by 5 bases. CDR3 length: 14 amino acids. Germline assignment: CDR1 SEHNR and CDR2 FQNEAQ (reference sequence). The CDR3 loop is CASSSGTGFHEQYF. As DNA, the CDR3 is TGTGCCAGCAGTTCCGGGACAGGGTTTCACGAGCAGTACTTC.

This clonotype occurred a few times. The chain combines TRBV5-1 with TRBJ2-7, with a possible D match to TRBD1 (5 bases). Germline lookup yields CDR1 SGHRS and CDR2 YFSETQ. This CDR3 spans 15 amino acids. Trimming stripped 1 base from V and 3 bases from J, with 14 bases between. CDR3 coding DNA: TGCGCCAGCAGCTTGATTTTGGACACGGACTACGAGCAGTACTTC. Protein product: CASSLILDTDYEQYF.

The rearrangement uses TRBV7-8 and TRBJ2-5; D unclear. The germline gives CDR1 SGHVS, CDR2 FQNEAQ. CDR3 size: 14 residues. V shed 4 bases and J shed 4 bases, with 13 bases lying between them. CDR3: CASSSSDPAETQYF. CDR3 nucleotide sequence: TGTGCCAGCAGCTCCTCGGATCCGGCAGAGACCCAGTACTTC.

J is TRBJ2-2 and V is TRBV9; D is undetermined. The germline V and J ends were trimmed by 2 bases and 2 bases, with 7 bases remaining between them. Per germline, CDR1 SGDLS and CDR2 YYNGEE. This CDR3 has 14 residues. The CDR3 bases are TGTGCCAGCAGCGTGGGTCCAAACACCGGGGAGCTGTTTTTT. The encoded protein is CASSVGPNTGELFF.

In its sample, this clonotype was seen many times. This rearrangement joins TRBV4-3 to TRBJ2-7; D possibly corresponds to TRBD1 (5 bases). The germline V gene encodes CDR1 LGHNA and CDR2 YSLEER. With 0 bases removed from V and 2 bases from J, the gap between germline ends came to 17 bases. The CDR3 is 17 amino acids. The DNA for the CDR3 is TGCGCCAGCAGCCAAGATATAGAAAGGGGATTGGCCTACGAGCAGTACTTC. This encodes CASSQDIERGLAYEQYF.

Ten or more counts support this clonotype. The chain joins TRBV10-3 to TRBJ2-3; D unresolved. Trimming shortened V by 9 bases and J by 2 bases, and 9 bases separated the two germline ends. CDR1 is ENHRY and CDR2 is SYGVKD in the germline V gene. The CDR3 is made up of 12 amino acids. Here the CDR3 DNA reads TGTGCCATGTCGGCAGCCACAGATACGCAGTATTTT. Its protein product is CAMSAATDTQYF.

This chain connects TRBV20-1 to TRBJ2-5, with D hard to call. Trimming stripped 6 bases from V and 4 bases from J, with 27 bases between. Germline CDR1 DFQATT, CDR2 SNEGSKA (reference sequence). CDR3 length equals 17 residues. The CDR3 sequence: CSADRPPRTSHPETQYF. The CDR3 DNA reads TGCAGTGCGGATAGGCCCCCACGGACGTCACACCCAGAGACCCAGTACTTC.

This clonotype occurred a few times. The chain employs TRBV29-1 and TRBJ2-3; D is perhaps TRBD1 or TRBD2 (7 bases each). The CDR3 is 15 amino acids. From germline, CDR1 is SQVTM and CDR2 ANQGSEA. Trimming removed 7 bases at V and 5 bases at J, with 22 bases between. CDR3 sequence reads: CSARGGAGAEDTQYF. The DNA of the CDR3 is TGCAGCGCCAGGGGGGGTGCGGGAGCCGAAGATACGCAGTATTTT.

This sequence joins TRBV9 and TRBJ2-7; D remains ambiguous. Germline lookup yields CDR1 SGDLS and CDR2 YYNGEE. There are 14 residues in the CDR3. The V and J ends lost 0 bases and 5 bases respectively, with 12 bases between them. In nucleotides, the CDR3 is TGTGCCAGCAGCGTAGAGGACCGGTATCACGAGCAGTACTTC. Protein product: CASSVEDRYHEQYF.

This clonotype has a count of ten or more. The J gene is TRBJ2-5, the V gene TRBV12-3 or TRBV12-4; 7 nucleotides line up with TRBD1. The CDR3 contains 15 residues. The V and J ends lost 7 bases and 0 bases, in that order; junction bases with no gene match: 8. CDR3 protein: CASNLNRGYQETQYF. The DNA of the CDR3 is TGTGCCAGCAACTTAAACAGGGGATACCAAGAGACCCAGTACTTC.

The chain is built from TRBV12-3 or TRBV12-4 and TRBJ2-1; TRBD2 aligns across 9 bases. This CDR3 has 17 residues. V was clipped by 2 bases and J by 10 bases; unmatched bases: 15. Here the CDR3 DNA reads TGTGCCAGCAGTTTACTGCGGGAGGGCCCCCCGATAGGCGAGCAGTTCTTC. This translates into CASSLLREGPPIGEQFF.

CDR3: CASSLRDRRSYEQYF. CDR3 DNA: TGTGCCAGCAGTTTACGGGACCGACGCTCCTACGAGCAGTACTTC. The gene calls are TRBV12-3 or TRBV12-4 and TRBJ2-7, with D perhaps being TRBD1 or TRBD2 (5 bases each). V lost 2 bases and J 0 bases, leaving 11 bases between the germline ends. The CDR3 runs 15 residues.

For this clonotype: A read error may account for a junction end that differs from germline. The gene calls are TRBV6-2 or TRBV6-3 and TRBJ2-1; 11 nucleotides match TRBD2. This CDR3 comprises 16 residues. Germline V gives CDR1 MNHEY, CDR2 SVGEGT. The CDR3 is CASIYRGLAGGNEQFF. The CDR3 DNA is TGTGCCAGCATTTACCGAGGGCTAGCGGGAGGCAATGAGCAGTTCTTC.

The genes are TRBV29-1 and TRBJ2-1, with D tentatively TRBD2 (5 bases). V was shortened by 7 bases and J by 1 base, with 11 bases between the two germline ends. The CDR3 is 13 residues long. Germline lookup yields CDR1 SQVTM and CDR2 ANQGSEA. CDR3 in DNA: TGCAGCGCCCTGGAGGCTTCCTACAATGAGCAGTTCTTC. It specifies CSALEASYNEQFF.

The sample holds many counts of this clonotype. This chain links TRBV29-1 with TRBJ2-3; a possible D gene is TRBD2 (5 bases). CDR1 is SQVTM, CDR2 ANQGSEA, per germline. The CDR3 is made up of 13 amino acids. The V and J ends lost 6 bases and 4 bases respectively, with 14 bases between them. CDR3 nucleotides: TGCAGCGTGGATACGGACTCATCAGATACGCAGTATTTT. Amino acids: CSVDTDSSDTQYF.